This TCR beta chain was obtained from a study of Ad26.COV2.S vaccination and SARS-CoV-2 variants. Treatment indicated: over 15 received Ad26.COV2.S at low or high dose, single or two shots; several received placebo; per-sample allocation not given. Collection of samples fell on day 63 after the first vaccine or placebo injection. V gave up 6 bases and J gave up 7 bases; unmatched junction bases: 12. CDR3 size: 15 residues. Germline CDR1 reads SGHDT; CDR2 reads YYEEEE. TCRdb keeps only in-frame clones here, not all; method: immunoSEQ multiplex PCR. The table records about half a million clones, roughly nine tenths of them present only once. Study-level results: Researchers reported similar non-spike TCR breadth in vaccine and placebo recipients. Substantial post-vaccination breadth of spike-specific CD8+ and CD4+ T cell responses was reported.

As to this clone: Its target is not known.

Material: peripheral blood, obtained in a trial of Ad26.COV2.S vaccine versus placebo. The source is a person between 18 and 59 years old who received the Ad26.COV2.S COVID-19 vaccine or a placebo. The gene calls are TRBV5-6 and TRBJ2-7; TRBD1 matches 11 bases. The CDR3: CASNPPGTGGREQYF. As DNA, the CDR3 is TGTGCCAGCAACCCCCCGGGGACAGGGGGTAGGGAGCAGTACTTC.